A single sample is the source of the 8 T cell receptor beta chains below, sequenced in a study of blood T cell repertoires in COVID-19 (dated by TCRdb to about 2020). Library preparation was by the immunoSEQ multiplex PCR assay. TCRdb took this table from immuneACCESS and kept in-frame rearrangements with V and J called. Such tables lack part of the clones; where checked against another copy, unresolved V genes explain under half of the gap, and the rest is unexplained. Within this sample are 25,000 to 30,000 clones, with 90% to 95% of them counted one time only. Of the sample, 2.4% falls within the top ten clones. Sequences were obtained from peripheral blood. These receptors all come from a man aged 50 or older with active COVID-19.

This sequence joins TRBV25-1 and TRBJ1-2; D not certain. Germline assignment: CDR1 MGHDK and CDR2 SYGVNS. CDR3 length equals 12 residues. V gave up 3 bases and J gave up 4 bases, with 6 bases separating them. The CDR3 region has the DNA TGTGCCAGCAGTGACTCCCGCTATGGCTACACCTTC. Residues: CASSDSRYGYTF.

The J gene is TRBJ1-2, the V gene TRBV7-3; possibly TRBD1 for D (6 bases). The V gene's germline CDR1 is SGHTA and CDR2 FQGTGA. Trimming cost V 2 bases and J 7 bases, with 17 bases left between them. The CDR3 totals 15 residues. The CDR3 reads CASSLLGGTSSGYTF. The CDR3 coding sequence is TGTGCCAGCAGCTTATTGGGGGGGACAAGTTCTGGCTACACCTTC.

V and J are TRBV29-1 and TRBJ2-3, with TRBD2 as a possible D gene (6 bases). Trimming left V 3 bases short and J 0 bases short, with 13 bases between. The V gene's germline CDR1 is SQVTM and CDR2 ANQGSEA. CDR3 length equals 15 residues. CDR3 amino acids: CSVDLASVSTDTQYF. The CDR3 nucleotides read TGCAGCGTTGACTTAGCTAGCGTAAGCACAGATACGCAGTATTTT.

This clone was seen a single time. The chain combines TRBV27 with TRBJ2-6, with 10 bases identical to TRBD1. Trimming took 1 base from V and 2 from J; bases not matched to a gene: 2. The CDR3 is made up of 17 amino acids. Germline V gene sequence: CDR1 MNHEY, CDR2 SMNVEV (reference sequence). CDR3 region: CASSLWGTGAGANVLTF. In DNA, the CDR3 is TGTGCCAGCAGTTTATGGGGGACAGGGGCTGGGGCCAACGTCCTGACTTTC.

The rearrangement uses TRBV28 and TRBJ1-5, with a tentative D call TRBD1 (6 bases). V was cut by 3 bases and J by 5 bases, with 11 bases left in between. Per the germline V gene, CDR1 is MDHEN and CDR2 is SYDVKM. This CDR3 contains 14 residues. CDR3 coding DNA: TGTGCCAGCAGTTTGCAGGGGCCTTATCAGCCCCAGCATTTT. Protein: CASSLQGPYQPQHF.

This chain links TRBV6-5 with TRBJ2-3, with 8 bases identical to TRBD1. The CDR3 has 12 amino acids. CDR1 is MNHEY and CDR2 is SVGAGI in the germline V gene. The J segment lost 10 bases and the V segment lost 2 bases, leaving 2 bases of the junction unmatched. This CDR3 reads CASSYGQGAQYF. The CDR3 coding sequence is TGTGCCAGCAGTTACGGACAGGGTGCGCAGTATTTT.

J is TRBJ2-7 and V is TRBV7-8; 7 bases match TRBD1. Germline loops: CDR1 SGHVS, CDR2 FQNEAQ. Trimming took 5 bases from V and 4 from J; bases not matched to a gene: 8. This CDR3 is 14 amino acids long. The CDR3 loop is CASSLRQGRYEQYF. The CDR3 DNA sequence: TGTGCCAGCAGCCTGCGACAGGGACGGTACGAGCAGTACTTC. Full variable domain (outside the CDR3, taken from reference TRBV7-8 and TRBJ2-7): GAGVSQSPRYKVAKRGQDVALRCDPISGHVSLFWYQQALGQGPEFLTYFQNEAQLDKSGLPSDRFFAERPEGSVSTLKIQRTQQEDSAVYLCASSLRQGRYEQYFGPGTRLTVT.

The chain combines TRBV27 with TRBJ1-3; D not resolved. CDR1 is MNHEY and CDR2 is SMNVEV in the germline V gene (reference sequence). The V end lost 2 bases, the J end lost 4 bases, and 15 bases lay between the germline ends. The CDR3 consists of 16 residues. The CDR3, as DNA: TGTGCCAGCAGTTTAAGCGGGCGGAGGCCCGGAAACACCATATATTTT. It translates to CASSLSGRRPGNTIYF.